This T cell receptor (beta chain) emerged from a study of T cells in localized non-small cell lung cancer. Germline values: CDR1 SGHAT, CDR2 FQNNGV. The V end was cut by 3 bases, the J end by 4 bases, with 6 bases between. This CDR3 is 13 amino acids long. Findings of the study overall: Measurement of T cell clonality placed uninvolved adjacent lung highest, above the level in tumor. Sequencing involved a lone tumor region, leaving heterogeneity possible. An association was observed between higher blood T cell density and longer overall survival.

Assay: immunoSEQ multiplex PCR; the TCRdb copy retains only in-frame clones and omits some. The sample shows approximately 30,000 clones, under 95% of them seen only once. This clone appeared a few times. Its antigen is not known. The V call is TRBV11-2, the J call TRBJ2-2, with D unresolved. Specimen: peripheral blood mononuclear cells, collected before any cancer treatment. The TCR sequence derives from an older female donor with stage II lung adenocarcinoma. CDR3 coding DNA: TGTGCCAGCAGCTTTATTGCCACCGGGGAGCTGTTTTTT. Protein: CASSFIATGELFF. Supplemented by reference TRBV11-2 and TRBJ2-2, the full variable domain reads EAGVAQSPRYKIIEKRQSVAFWCNPISGHATLYWYQQILGQGPKLLIQFQNNGVVDDSQLPKDRFSAERLKGVDSTLKIQPAKLEDSAVYLCASSFIATGELFFGEGSRLTVL.